This record concerns one T cell receptor (beta chain) sequence. CDR3 length: 13 amino acids. Trimming removed 8 bases from V and 4 bases from J; junction bases left unmatched: 4. Germline CDR1 MNHEY, CDR2 SMNVEV (reference sequence). The entry originates in a study of blood T cell repertoires in COVID-19. In the original processing: How many nucleated cells were present was estimated from reference gene primer amplification. Libraries were prepared by immunoSEQ multiplex PCR; TCRdb keeps only in-frame clonotypes and omits some of them. Clone size and V and J calls were adopted from that table, with D and trimming inferred from the DNA. The sample has approximately 170,000 clones, just under 90% seen once.

The chain recombines TRBV27 with TRBJ2-2; 7 nucleotides match TRBD1. Source material: peripheral blood. This clonotype was obtained from a man between 18 and 29 years old with active or convalescent COVID-19. CDR3 sequence (DNA): TGTGCCAGCGGTAGACAGGGCACCGGGGAGCTGTTTTTT. The encoded protein is CASGRQGTGELFF.